Below, one TCR beta chain is given with its context. Its antigen is currently unknown. The data belong to a study of PD-1 blockade in classical Hodgkin lymphoma. Study conclusions and caveats: What caused the repertoire differences, perhaps disease activity or prior therapy, remains undefined. Healthy donors were reported to have higher baseline TCR diversity than newly diagnosed patients. Complete responders possessed baseline diversity comparable to newly diagnosed patients.

Relapses following autologous stem cell transplantation were seen in all patients, with brentuximab vedotin exposure varying. Assay used: immunoSEQ multiplex PCR; TCRdb lists only in-frame clones, some missing. This table has under 95,000 clones, under 95% appearing once. This sequence was found in a human donor with classical Hodgkin lymphoma. This material consisted of peripheral blood mononuclear cells (PBMCs), taken at baseline.

This CDR3 is CASSAGGAGEDTQYF. CDR3 DNA sequence: TGTGCCAGCAGTGCTGGCGGGGCGGGGGAAGATACGCAGTATTTT. This sequence joins TRBV6-1 and TRBJ2-3, with 7 bases lining up with TRBD2. This CDR3 is built from 15 residues. Germline values: CDR1 MNHNS, CDR2 SASEGT. Trimming at V came to 4 bases and at J to 5 bases, leaving 9 bases not matched to a gene.